Below are 10 T cell receptor beta chains sequenced from a single sample in a study of read filtering for tumor transcriptome and immune sequencing (TCRdb year 2020). The instrument was an Illumina HiSeq 4000. The Immunoverse kit was used to build TCR libraries from about 430 ng RNA, with molecular barcoded adaptors covering alpha/delta and beta/gamma chains. The raw public data were reprocessed by TCRdb itself: fastp quality trimming at Q25, MiXCR clonotype calling, in-frame beta chains only. For every CDR3 protein sequence, its rows merge into one entry that carries the most common genes and DNA. For this sample the table gives 25,000 to 35,000 distinct CDR3 sequences, of which about a fifth were detected only once. Roughly 17% of the sample is held by the ten biggest clonotypes. Specimen: a population of CD138-negative cells sorted from bone marrow. The cell subset or site label, read with the paper, signifies: bone marrow mononuclear cells depleted of CD138+ plasma/myeloma cells by negative magnetic selection. The source is a donor aged 40 or older with multiple myeloma.

This clonotype is deemed medium-sized. The chain recombines TRBV12-3 or TRBV12-4 with TRBJ2-1, with D possibly being TRBD2 (5 bases). The V end lost 8 bases, the J end lost 10 bases, and 21 bases lay between the germline ends. This CDR3 region has 14 residues. CDR3 in amino acids: CASGSTLARLEQFF. The CDR3 coding sequence is TGTGCCAGCGGGTCGACTCTAGCTCGACTGGAGCAGTTCTTC.

For the CDR3, the DNA is TGCGCCAGCAGCCAAGATCCGTTGGGCTGTGGCTACACCTTC. This codes for CASSQDPLGCGYTF. The chain combines TRBV4-1 with TRBJ1-2; unclear D gene. The V end lost 0 bases, the J end lost 7 bases, and 12 bases lay between the germline ends. CDR3 length equals 14 residues. Germline loops: CDR1 MGHRA, CDR2 YSYEKL.

This clonotype was detected many times. The chain employs TRBV12-3 or TRBV12-4 and TRBJ2-3, with D hard to call. V was pared by 3 bases and J by 0 bases, with 7 bases between. This CDR3 is built from 14 residues. CDR3 residues: CASSFFGSTDTQYF. CDR3 coding DNA: TGTGCCAGCAGTTTCTTCGGAAGCACAGATACGCAGTATTTT.

This clonotype showed up many times. The chain joins TRBV6-6 to TRBJ1-1, with D possibly being TRBD1 (5 bases). Trimming removed 5 bases from V and 0 bases from J, with 10 bases in between. CDR3 length equals 14 residues. CDR1 and CDR2 from the germline V gene are MNHNY and SVGAGI (reference sequence). As DNA, the CDR3 is TGTGCCAGCAGTCCACAGGTCATGAACACTGAAGCTTTCTTT. This codes for CASSPQVMNTEAFF.

The sample holds many counts of this clonotype. This chain uses TRBV19 with TRBJ2-5; D is ambiguous. Per germline, CDR1 LNHDA and CDR2 SQIVND (reference sequence). The length of the CDR3 is 14 residues. V was pared by 1 base and J by 5 bases, with 11 bases between. The CDR3: CASSIVKKEETQYF. CDR3 nucleotides: TGTGCCAGTAGTATAGTCAAGAAGGAGGAGACCCAGTACTTC. The variable domain in full, completed from reference TRBV19 and TRBJ2-5, reads DGGITQSPKYLFRKEGQNVTLSCEQNLNHDAMYWYRQDPGQGLRLIYYSQIVNDFQKGDIAEGYSVSREKKESFPLTVTSAQKNPTAFYLCASSIVKKEETQYFGPGTRLLVL.

In its sample, this clonotype is medium-sized (0.01 to 0.1%). The V and J genes are TRBV20-1 and TRBJ2-1, with TRBD2 identical over 13 bases. With 0 bases clipped from V and 5 bases from J, the junction kept 1 base outside the gene matches. CDR3 length: 15 residues. Germline values: CDR1 DFQATT, CDR2 SNEGSKA (reference sequence). CDR3 amino acids: CSARDGLAGDNEQFF. The CDR3 nucleotides read TGCAGTGCTAGAGATGGACTAGCGGGGGACAATGAGCAGTTCTTC.

This clonotype was detected ten times or more. This chain links TRBV4-1 with TRBJ2-7; 8 bases are a match to TRBD1. V trimming: 1 base; J trimming: 5 bases; junction bases outside the gene matches: 7. This CDR3 region has 15 residues. Germline V gene sequence: CDR1 MGHRA, CDR2 YSYEKL. The CDR3 reads CASSQGQGIVNEQYF. The CDR3 DNA reads as TGCGCCAGCAGCCAAGGACAGGGGATCGTGAACGAGCAGTACTTC.

This clonotype appeared many times. This rearrangement joins TRBV12-3 or TRBV12-4 to TRBJ2-5, with D hard to call. The CDR3 covers 17 residues. V was trimmed by 0 bases and J by 2 bases, leaving 16 bases between them. The CDR3 nucleotides are TGTGCCAGCAGTTTAGCTGCCGGACGTAGGGATCAAGAGACCCAGTACTTC. This sequence encodes CASSLAAGRRDQETQYF.

To note about this clonotype: A single base separates this from a much larger clone, so it may be a read error. The rearrangement uses TRBV11-3 and TRBJ2-3; D assignment may be TRBD1 or TRBD2 (5 bases each). CDR1 and CDR2 from the germline V gene are SGHNT and YENEEA. The ends were cut back, 1 base at V and 7 bases at J, with 15 bases in the middle. The CDR3 contains 15 residues. The CDR3 protein is CASSLGGVSWNTQYF. The CDR3 bases are TGTGCCAGCAGCTTAGGAGGGGTGTCTTGGAATACGCAGTATTTT.

There are many counts of this clonotype. One end of the junction varies from germline; a read error may be responsible. The rearrangement joins TRBV12-3 or TRBV12-4 to TRBJ1-2, with 7 nucleotides matching TRBD1. This CDR3 contains 15 residues. The CDR3 loop is CASTPDRDSLRGYTF. The CDR3 nucleotides read TGTGCCAGCACCCCCGACCGGGACAGCCTACGGGGCTACACTTTC.